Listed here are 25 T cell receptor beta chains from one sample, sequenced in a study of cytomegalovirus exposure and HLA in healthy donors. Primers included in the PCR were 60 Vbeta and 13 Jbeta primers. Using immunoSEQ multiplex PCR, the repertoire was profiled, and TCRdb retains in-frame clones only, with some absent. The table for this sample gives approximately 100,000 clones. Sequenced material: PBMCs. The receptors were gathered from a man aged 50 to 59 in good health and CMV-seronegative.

The CDR3 protein is CATSHRGGGNEKLFF. CDR3 DNA sequence: TGTGCCACCAGTCACAGGGGCGGCGGGAATGAAAAACTGTTTTTT. The V call is TRBV15, the J call TRBJ1-4; 7 bases align to TRBD1. V lost 6 bases to trimming and J lost 5 bases; unmatched junction nucleotides: 9. CDR1 and CDR2 (germline): LNHNV, YYDKDF (reference sequence). CDR3 length: 15 residues.

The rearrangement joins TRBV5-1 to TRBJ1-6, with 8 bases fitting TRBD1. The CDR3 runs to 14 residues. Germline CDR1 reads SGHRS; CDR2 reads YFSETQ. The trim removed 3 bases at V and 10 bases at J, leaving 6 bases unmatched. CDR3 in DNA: TGCGCCAGCAGCTACGGACAGGGTCGGTCACCCCTCCACTTT. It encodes CASSYGQGRSPLHF.

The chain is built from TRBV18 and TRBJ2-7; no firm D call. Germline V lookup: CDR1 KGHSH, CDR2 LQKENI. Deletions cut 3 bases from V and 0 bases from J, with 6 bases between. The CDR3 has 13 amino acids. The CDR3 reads CASSPGHSYEQYF. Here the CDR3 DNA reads TGTGCCAGCTCACCGGGCCACTCCTACGAGCAGTACTTC. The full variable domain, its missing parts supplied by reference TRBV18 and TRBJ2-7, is NAGVMQNPRHLVRRRGQEARLRCSPMKGHSHVYWYRQLPEEGLKFMVYLQKENIIDESGMPKERFSAEFPKEGPSILRIQQVVRGDSAAYFCASSPGHSYEQYFGPGTRLTVT.

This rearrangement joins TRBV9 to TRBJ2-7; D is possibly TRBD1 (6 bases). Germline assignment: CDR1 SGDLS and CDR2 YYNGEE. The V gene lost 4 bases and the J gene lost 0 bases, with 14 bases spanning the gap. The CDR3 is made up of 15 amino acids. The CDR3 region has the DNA TGTGCCAGCAGCCCCCAACAGGACAGCTCCTACGAGCAGTACTTC. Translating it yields CASSPQQDSSYEQYF.

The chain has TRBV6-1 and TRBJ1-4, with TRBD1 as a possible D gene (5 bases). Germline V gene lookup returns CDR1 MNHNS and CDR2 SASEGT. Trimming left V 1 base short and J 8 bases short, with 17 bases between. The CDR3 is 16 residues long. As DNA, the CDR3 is TGTGCCAGCAGTGAAGTAGGGGCCTTCTCTAGGGAAAAACTGTTTTTT. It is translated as CASSEVGAFSREKLFF.

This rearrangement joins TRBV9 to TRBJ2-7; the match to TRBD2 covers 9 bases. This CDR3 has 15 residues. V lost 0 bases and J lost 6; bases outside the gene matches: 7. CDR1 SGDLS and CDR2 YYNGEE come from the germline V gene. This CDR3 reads CASSVEASGEAEQYF. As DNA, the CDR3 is TGTGCCAGCAGCGTAGAGGCTAGCGGGGAAGCCGAGCAGTACTTC.

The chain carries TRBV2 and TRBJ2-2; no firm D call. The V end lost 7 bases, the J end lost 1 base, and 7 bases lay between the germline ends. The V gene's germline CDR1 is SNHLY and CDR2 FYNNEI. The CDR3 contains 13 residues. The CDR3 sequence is CASTRENTGELFF. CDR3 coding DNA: TGTGCCAGCACTCGAGAGAACACCGGGGAGCTGTTTTTT.

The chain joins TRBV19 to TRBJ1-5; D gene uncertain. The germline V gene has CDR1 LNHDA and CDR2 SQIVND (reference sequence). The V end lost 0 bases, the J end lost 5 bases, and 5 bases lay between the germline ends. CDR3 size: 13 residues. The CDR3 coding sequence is TGTGCCAGTAGTATAGATCGTGATCAGCCCCAGCATTTT. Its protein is CASSIDRDQPQHF.

CDR3 residues: CASIRDGTTYGYTF. The CDR3 DNA reads as TGTGCCAGTATACGGGACGGGACAACCTATGGCTACACCTTC. This chain joins TRBV19 and TRBJ1-2; tentatively, D is TRBD1 (6 bases). Trimming took off 7 bases at V and 4 bases at J, with 16 bases between the two ends. Germline CDR1 LNHDA, CDR2 SQIVND (reference sequence). The length of the CDR3 is 14 residues.

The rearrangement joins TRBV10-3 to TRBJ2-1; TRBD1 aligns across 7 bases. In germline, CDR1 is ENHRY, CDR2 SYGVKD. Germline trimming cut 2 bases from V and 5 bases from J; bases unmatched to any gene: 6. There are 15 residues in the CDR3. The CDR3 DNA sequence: TGTGCCATCAGTGAGGGGACAGTTCACAACAATGAGCAGTTCTTC. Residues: CAISEGTVHNNEQFF.

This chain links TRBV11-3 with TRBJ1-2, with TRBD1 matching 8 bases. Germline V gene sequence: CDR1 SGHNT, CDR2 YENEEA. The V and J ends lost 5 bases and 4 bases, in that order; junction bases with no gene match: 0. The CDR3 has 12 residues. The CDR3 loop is CASSDRGYGYTF. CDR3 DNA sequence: TGTGCCAGCAGCGACAGGGGCTATGGCTACACCTTC.

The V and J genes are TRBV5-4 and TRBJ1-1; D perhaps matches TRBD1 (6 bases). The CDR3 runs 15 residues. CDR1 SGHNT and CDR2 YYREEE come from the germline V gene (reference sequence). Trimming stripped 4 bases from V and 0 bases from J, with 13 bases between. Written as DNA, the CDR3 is TGTGCCAGCAGCAAAGGCCAGGGGATGAACACTGAAGCTTTCTTT. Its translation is CASSKGQGMNTEAFF.

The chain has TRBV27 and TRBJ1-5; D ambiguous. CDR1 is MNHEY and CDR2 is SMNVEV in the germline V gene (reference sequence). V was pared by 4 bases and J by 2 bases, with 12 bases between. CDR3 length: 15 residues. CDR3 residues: CASSSSWEGNQPQHF. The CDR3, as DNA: TGTGCCAGCAGTTCATCATGGGAGGGCAATCAGCCCCAGCATTTT.

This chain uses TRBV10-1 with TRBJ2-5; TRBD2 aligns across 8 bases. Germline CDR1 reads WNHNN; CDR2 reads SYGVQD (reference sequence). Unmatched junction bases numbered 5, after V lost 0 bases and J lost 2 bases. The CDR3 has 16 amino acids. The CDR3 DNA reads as TGCGCCAGCAGTGAGTCGAGGGCTAGCGGGCAAGAGACCCAGTACTTC. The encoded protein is CASSESRASGQETQYF.

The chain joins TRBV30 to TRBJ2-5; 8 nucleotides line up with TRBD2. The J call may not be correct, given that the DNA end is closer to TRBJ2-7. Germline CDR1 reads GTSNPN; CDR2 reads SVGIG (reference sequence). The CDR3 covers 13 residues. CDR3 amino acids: CAWILAGTYEQYF. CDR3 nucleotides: TGTGCCTGGATTCTAGCGGGTACCTACGAGCAGTACTTC.

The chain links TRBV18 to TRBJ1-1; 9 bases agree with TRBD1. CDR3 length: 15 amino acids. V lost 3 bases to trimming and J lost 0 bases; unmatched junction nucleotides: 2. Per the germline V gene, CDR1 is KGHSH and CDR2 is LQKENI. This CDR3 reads CASSPWDRVNTEAFF. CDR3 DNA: TGTGCCAGCTCACCTTGGGACAGGGTGAACACTGAAGCTTTCTTT.

CDR3 protein: CASSVREQYGYTF. In nucleotides, the CDR3 is TGTGCCAGTAGTGTGCGGGAGCAATATGGCTACACCTTC. V and J are TRBV19 and TRBJ1-2; D is ambiguous. The CDR3 is made up of 13 amino acids. The germline gives CDR1 LNHDA, CDR2 SQIVND (reference sequence). V lost 5 bases and J lost 5, with 12 bases in between.

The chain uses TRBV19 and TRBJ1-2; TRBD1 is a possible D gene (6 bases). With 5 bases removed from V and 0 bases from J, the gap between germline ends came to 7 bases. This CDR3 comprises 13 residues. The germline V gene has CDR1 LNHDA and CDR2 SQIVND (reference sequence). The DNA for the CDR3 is TGTGCCAGTAGTTGGACAGCTAACTATGGCTACACCTTC. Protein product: CASSWTANYGYTF.

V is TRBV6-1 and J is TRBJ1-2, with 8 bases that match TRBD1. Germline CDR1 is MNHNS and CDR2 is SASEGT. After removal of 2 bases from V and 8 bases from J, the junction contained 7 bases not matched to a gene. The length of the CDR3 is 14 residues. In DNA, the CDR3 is TGTGCCAGCAGTGAACCAGGGACAGGCAGGGGCTACACCTTC. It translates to CASSEPGTGRGYTF.

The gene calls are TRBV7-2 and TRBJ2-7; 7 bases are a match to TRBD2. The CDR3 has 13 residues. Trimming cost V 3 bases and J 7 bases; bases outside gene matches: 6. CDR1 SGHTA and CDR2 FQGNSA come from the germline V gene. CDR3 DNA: TGTGCCAGCAGCTTCGGGGACGGGAGGGAGCAGTACTTC. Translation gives CASSFGDGREQYF.

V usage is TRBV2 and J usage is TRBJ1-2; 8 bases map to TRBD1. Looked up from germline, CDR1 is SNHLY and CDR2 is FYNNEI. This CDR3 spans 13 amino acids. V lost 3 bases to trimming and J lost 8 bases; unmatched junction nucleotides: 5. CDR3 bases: TGTGCCAGCAGTGAGGGCAGGGGGCCGGGCTACACCTTC. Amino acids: CASSEGRGPGYTF.

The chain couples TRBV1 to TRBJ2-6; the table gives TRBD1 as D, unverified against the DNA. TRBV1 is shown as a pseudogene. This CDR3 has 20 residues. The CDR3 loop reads CTSSRPRGGQGAEGANVLTF. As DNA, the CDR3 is TGCACCAGCAGCCGCCCTCGCGGGGGACAGGGGGCAGAAGGGGCCAACGTCCTGACTTTC.

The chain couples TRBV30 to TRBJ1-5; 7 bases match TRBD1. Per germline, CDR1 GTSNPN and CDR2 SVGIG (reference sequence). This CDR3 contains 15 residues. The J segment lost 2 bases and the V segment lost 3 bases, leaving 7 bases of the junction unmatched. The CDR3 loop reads CAWRERTGRNQPQHF. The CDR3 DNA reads TGTGCCTGGAGGGAACGGACAGGCCGCAATCAGCCCCAGCATTTT. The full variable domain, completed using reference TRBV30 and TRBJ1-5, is SQTIHQWPATLVQPVGSPLSLECTVEGTSNPNLYWYRQAAGRGLQLLFYSVGIGQISSEVPQNLSASRPQDRQFILSSKKLLLSDSGFYLCAWRERTGRNQPQHFGDGTRLSIL.

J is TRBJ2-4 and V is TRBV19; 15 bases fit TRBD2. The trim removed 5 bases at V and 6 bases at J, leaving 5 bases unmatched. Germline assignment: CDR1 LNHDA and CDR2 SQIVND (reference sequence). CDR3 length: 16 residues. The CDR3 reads CASSSGLAGGRNIQYF. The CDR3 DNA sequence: TGTGCCAGTAGTTCGGGACTAGCGGGGGGTCGAAACATTCAGTACTTC.

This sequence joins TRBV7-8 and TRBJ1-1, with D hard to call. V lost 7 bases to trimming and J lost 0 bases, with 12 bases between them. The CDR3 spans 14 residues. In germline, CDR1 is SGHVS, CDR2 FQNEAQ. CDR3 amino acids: CASKYDKVNTEAFF. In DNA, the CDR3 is TGTGCCAGCAAGTATGACAAGGTGAACACTGAAGCTTTCTTT. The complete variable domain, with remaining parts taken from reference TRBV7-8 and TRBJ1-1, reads GAGVSQSPRYKVAKRGQDVALRCDPISGHVSLFWYQQALGQGPEFLTYFQNEAQLDKSGLPSDRFFAERPEGSVSTLKIQRTQQEDSAVYLCASKYDKVNTEAFFGQGTRLTVV.